These 17 T cell receptor beta chains were all obtained from the same sample, sequenced in a study of control samples from healthy donors and cancer patients. The repertoire was sequenced with immunoSEQ multiplex PCR; TCRdb's copy has only in-frame clones and lacks some. In the table there are about 170,000 clones, 91% of which are singletons. Sample: blood. Receptors originate from a woman in her 30s in good health.

J is TRBJ2-1 and V is TRBV4-3, with D unclear. Germline CDR1 and CDR2: LGHNA and YSLEER. V shed 0 bases and J shed 2 bases, with 5 bases lying between them. The CDR3 spans 14 residues. CDR3 sequence (DNA): TGCGCCAGCAGCCAAGATTCTACCTACAATGAGCAGTTCTTC. Its protein product is CASSQDSTYNEQFF.

The chain recombines TRBV9 with TRBJ2-3; perhaps TRBD2 as D (9 bases). From germline, CDR1 is SGDLS and CDR2 YYNGEE. Between the trimmed V and J ends, which lost 0 bases and 6 bases, there was a span of 20 bases. The CDR3 consists of 17 residues. The CDR3 region has the DNA TGTGCCAGCAGCGTAGCTACCAGGGGGCTAGCGGGGGATACGCAGTATTTT. Translation gives CASSVATRGLAGDTQYF. The variable domain in full, completed from reference TRBV9 and TRBJ2-3, reads DSGVTQTPKHLITATGQRVTLRCSPRSGDLSVYWYQQSLDQGLQFLIQYYNGEERAKGNILERFSAQQFPDLHSELNLSSLELGDSALYFCASSVATRGLAGDTQYFGPGTRLTVL.

The chain links TRBV4-3 to TRBJ1-6; D perhaps matches TRBD1 (5 bases). Germline loops: CDR1 LGHNA, CDR2 YSLEER. This CDR3 region has 15 residues. The germline V and J ends were trimmed by 1 base and 10 bases, with 14 bases remaining between them. In nucleotides, the CDR3 is TGCGCCAGCAGCCAAGGGCCCAGGGTCAGGTCACCCCTCCACTTT. Amino acids: CASSQGPRVRSPLHF.

The rearrangement uses TRBV10-2 and TRBJ2-2; 8 bases are a match to TRBD2. The CDR3 covers 15 residues. The germline V gene has CDR1 WSHSY and CDR2 SAAADI. Trimming cost V 4 bases and J 5 bases; bases outside gene matches: 6. The CDR3 spells CASSGSGKGTGELFF. In DNA, the CDR3 is TGCGCCAGCAGTGGTAGCGGGAAGGGGACCGGGGAGCTGTTTTTT.

This chain uses TRBV11-2 with TRBJ2-7, with 9 bases matching TRBD1. CDR3 length: 15 amino acids. J lost 2 bases, V lost 3 bases, and 5 bases had no gene match. In germline, CDR1 is SGHAT, CDR2 FQNNGV. This CDR3 reads CASSFGTGGTYEQYF. The CDR3 coding sequence is TGTGCCAGCAGCTTTGGTACAGGGGGCACCTACGAGCAGTACTTC.

This clone appeared a few times. The gene calls are TRBV9 and TRBJ2-3; D is unresolved. CDR3 length equals 17 residues. V was shortened by 0 bases and J by 2 bases, with 16 bases between the two germline ends. The germline gives CDR1 SGDLS, CDR2 YYNGEE. CDR3 in amino acids: CASSVGGSGPTTDTQYF. The CDR3 region has the DNA TGTGCCAGCAGCGTAGGAGGAAGTGGGCCCACCACAGATACGCAGTATTTT.

The chain uses TRBV19 and TRBJ1-5, with a weak D call TRBD1 (6 bases). The CDR3 loop spans 14 amino acids. Germline CDR1 and CDR2: LNHDA and SQIVND (reference sequence). V was pared by 7 bases and J by 0 bases, with 10 bases between. DNA of the CDR3: TGTGCCAGTATTGACAGGTATAGCAATCAGCCCCAGCATTTT. The encoded protein is CASIDRYSNQPQHF. Full variable domain (outside the CDR3, taken from reference TRBV19 and TRBJ1-5): DGGITQSPKYLFRKEGQNVTLSCEQNLNHDAMYWYRQDPGQGLRLIYYSQIVNDFQKGDIAEGYSVSREKKESFPLTVTSAQKNPTAFYLCASIDRYSNQPQHFGDGTRLSIL.

The CDR3 protein is CASSRDFQETQYF. In DNA form, the CDR3 reads TGCGCCAGCAGCCGGGACTTTCAAGAGACCCAGTACTTC. The chain uses TRBV4-3 and TRBJ2-5; maybe TRBD2 (6 bases). Between the trimmed V and J ends, which lost 4 bases and 2 bases, there was a span of 8 bases. The germline V gene encodes CDR1 LGHNA and CDR2 YSLEER. The CDR3 has 13 residues.

The chain links TRBV6-4 to TRBJ2-7; 8 bases map to TRBD2. The germline gives CDR1 MRHNA, CDR2 SNTAGT. Losses at the gene ends were 5 bases for V and 0 bases for J; bases not matched to a gene: 6. The CDR3 runs to 15 residues. CDR3 amino acids: CASSPTSESSYEQYF. CDR3 DNA sequence: TGTGCCAGCAGTCCGACTAGCGAGAGCTCCTACGAGCAGTACTTC.

This chain links TRBV7-3 with TRBJ2-5; 8 nucleotides match TRBD1. The CDR3 is 15 amino acids. Germline CDR1 and CDR2: SGHTA and FQGTGA. The ends lost 2 bases at V and 2 bases at J; junction bases unmatched: 4. This chain's CDR3 is CASSLGGTGQETQYF. Written as DNA, the CDR3 is TGTGCCAGCAGCTTAGGGGGGACAGGACAAGAGACCCAGTACTTC.

This clone was recorded only once. Other DNA variants within this sample encode the same CDR3. This chain joins TRBV10-2 and TRBJ1-6; D is ambiguous. This CDR3 is 13 amino acids long. V was pared by 0 bases and J by 7 bases, with 4 bases between. CDR1 and CDR2 from the germline V gene are WSHSY and SAAADI. The CDR3 DNA follows: TGCGCCAGCAGTGAGTCCGGGAATTCACCCCTCCACTTT. Translated: CASSESGNSPLHF.

This rearrangement joins TRBV19 to TRBJ1-5; 9 positions agree with TRBD1. This CDR3 comprises 16 residues. V was pared by 10 bases and J by 0 bases, with 10 bases of the junction left unmatched. Germline CDR1 and CDR2: LNHDA and SQIVND (reference sequence). CDR3 region: CATAGQGFYSNQPQHF. In DNA form, the CDR3 reads TGTGCCACTGCGGGACAGGGATTCTATAGCAATCAGCCCCAGCATTTT.

The chain couples TRBV6-5 to TRBJ2-1, with 7 bases aligning to TRBD2. CDR1 and CDR2 from the germline V gene are MNHEY and SVGAGI. This CDR3 spans 14 amino acids. V was pared by 6 bases and J by 2 bases, with 4 bases of the junction left unmatched. The CDR3 here is CASRGDYPYNEQFF. The CDR3 bases are TGTGCCAGCAGGGGGGACTACCCCTACAATGAGCAGTTCTTC.

This chain links TRBV7-2 with TRBJ2-3; the D gene is possibly TRBD2 (5 bases). The germline V gene encodes CDR1 SGHTA and CDR2 FQGNSA. Trimming removed 5 bases at V and 4 bases at J, with 13 bases between. The CDR3 covers 14 residues. The CDR3 nucleotides are TGTGCCAGCAGCCCTCCTAGCTGGGCAGATACGCAGTATTTT. Protein: CASSPPSWADTQYF.

J is TRBJ1-4 and V is TRBV7-9; 9 nucleotides align to TRBD1. The V gene end was trimmed by 3 bases and the J gene end by 7 bases; junction bases not matched to a gene: 3. Per the germline V gene, CDR1 is SEHNR and CDR2 is FQNEAQ (reference sequence). The CDR3 has 14 residues. The CDR3 is CASSLGQGGEKLFF. The CDR3 coding sequence is TGTGCCAGCAGCTTGGGACAGGGCGGTGAAAAACTGTTTTTT.

As for this clone: Just one base apart from a much larger clone, this may be a read error. The chain joins TRBV2 to TRBJ1-5; TRBD1 might be the D (5 bases). V was pared by 4 bases and J by 0 bases, with 7 bases between. Germline-derived CDR1 and CDR2 are SNHLY and FYNNEI. The CDR3 loop spans 14 amino acids. The CDR3 DNA sequence: TGTGCCAGCAGTGGGGGGGGTAGCAATCAGCCCCAGCATTTT. Translation: CASSGGGSNQPQHF.

With regard to this clone: The sample holds other DNA sequences that translate to the same CDR3. This sequence joins TRBV29-1 and TRBJ1-1; D possibly corresponds to TRBD1 (6 bases). Germline V gene data show CDR1 as SQVTM and CDR2 as ANQGSEA. V was trimmed by 3 bases and J by 1 base, leaving 6 bases between them. The CDR3 runs to 12 residues. The DNA for the CDR3 is TGCAGCGTTGACAGGGGGAACACTGAAGCTTTCTTT. Residues: CSVDRGNTEAFF.